A few counts support the clone carrying this T cell receptor (beta chain). No antigen is known for it. The record originates from a study of identical twins. A universal primer site was created by template switching, with the cDNA bearing unique molecular identifiers. TCRdb itself ran the 5' RACE reads through MiXCR, one entry per CDR3 protein. The repertoire holds roughly 1,500,000 distinct CDR3 sequences, 25% to 35% seen once, with about 0.27% in the top ten. Overall study results and limits: Twin pairs' shared out-of-frame alpha sequences were enriched in low generation probability. Beta out-of-frame sequences displayed a weaker excess of sharing between twins.

Germline V gene sequence: CDR1 SGHAT, CDR2 FQNNGV. V lost 0 bases, J lost 10 bases, and 4 bases stayed unmatched. The CDR3 is 15 amino acids. Only healthy Caucasians were enrolled as donors. Material for sequencing was cord blood. The receptor comes from a newborn girl in good health. The rearrangement joins TRBV11-2 to TRBJ1-6, with 9 bases that match TRBD1. CDR3: CASSLEGQGGSPLHF. For the CDR3, the DNA is TGTGCCAGCAGCTTAGAGGGACAGGGAGGATCACCCCTCCACTTT.